Following are 30 T cell receptor beta chains from one sample sequenced in a study of CD8+ T cells in alopecia areata. Sorting of pooled cutaneous lymph node cells was based on CD4, CD8alpha, NKG2D, NKG2ACE and other markers. Following extraction, RNA underwent reverse transcription to cDNA, which served as the sequencing template. Sequencing used immunoSEQ multiplex PCR; TCRdb keeps in-frame clones, though not all of them. This sample shows approximately 280,000 clones and no singletons; about 1.1% rests with the ten largest. Sequencing was performed on CD4+ T cells sorted from a lymph node. These receptor sequences come from a C3H/HeJ mouse with alopecia areata. The strain bears MHC haplotype H2-k.

Of note for this clone: Each gene name is a mouse one. The read gets to within 4 residues of the CDR3 end, and the germline J gene fills in the rest. The chain is built from TRBV13-2 and TRBJ2-5; 9 nucleotides match TRBD2. This CDR3 region has 15 residues. The germline gives CDR1 NNHNN, CDR2 SYGAGS (reference sequence). The V segment lost 1 base and the J segment 3 bases; nucleotides outside the gene matches: 3. The CDR3: CASGDFWGGQDTQYF. The CDR3 DNA, read in part, is TGTGCCAGCGGTGATTTCTGGGGGGGGCAAGAC.

On this clone itself: Germline and genes: mouse. The CDR3 goes on 3 residues after the read ends, and that part is filled in from the germline J gene. V is TRBV19 and J is TRBJ1-6, with unresolved D. TRBJ1-6 is identified as an open reading frame with a role that is uncertain. The CDR3 covers 14 residues. Germline-derived CDR1 and CDR2 are FNHDT and SITEND (reference sequence). With 4 bases removed from V and 3 bases from J, the gap between germline ends came to 8 bases. The CDR3 sequence is CASSPQSYNSPLYF. CDR3 DNA, as far as it was read: TGTGCCAGCAGTCCGCAGAGCTATAATTCGCCC.

In regard to this clone: Gene names and germline match the mouse. The observed sequence ends 4 residues before the CDR3 terminus, with the missing tail filled in from the germline J gene. This chain connects TRBV13-3 to TRBJ2-5, with D tentatively TRBD1 (7 bases). Per germline, CDR1 NNHDY and CDR2 SYVADS. The CDR3 is 15 residues long. The CDR3 bases that were read are TGTGCCAGCAGTGATATGCAGGGGGGAGAAGAC. Protein product: CASSDMQGGED. In full, the CDR3 reads CASSDMQGGEDTQYF.

This clone was detected only a few times. Here the gene names and germline are mouse. Read data end 4 residues before the CDR3 end; the end is taken from the germline J gene. At the DNA level, this CDR3 is encoded by other sequences in the same sample as well. The chain has TRBV1 and TRBJ2-7, with 13 nucleotides matching TRBD2. Per the germline V gene, CDR1 is NSQYPW and CDR2 is LRSPGD (reference sequence). The CDR3 consists of 15 residues. Incomplete CDR3 DNA: TGCACCTGCAGTGCCCCCGGGACTGGGGGGGAT. Its translation is CTCSAPGTGGD. The CDR3 reads in full as CTCSAPGTGGDEQYF.

This clone came up a few times. Each gene name is a mouse one. The read falls 4 residues short of the CDR3 end, and the missing part is taken from the germline J gene. J is TRBJ2-5 and V is TRBV12-1; D unclear. Germline V CDR1 and CDR2: SGHSN, HYEKVE. V lost 0 bases and J lost 0, with 6 bases in between. The CDR3 sequence is 14 residues long. Incomplete CDR3 DNA: TGTGCCAGCTCTCTCGTGGTTAACCAAGAC. Its protein is CASSLVVNQD. The full-length CDR3 reads as CASSLVVNQDTQYF. Complete variable domain (other parts from reference TRBV12-1 and TRBJ2-5): DSGVVQSPRHIIKEKGGRSVLTCIPISGHSNVVWYQQTLGKELKFLIQHYEKVERDKGFLPSRFSVQQFDDYHSEMNMSALELEDSAMYFCASSLVVNQDTQYFGPGTRLLVL.

With regard to this clone: Gene names are mouse gene names. Read sequence stops 4 residues before the CDR3 end, and the germline J gene provides the missing end. The V and J genes are TRBV13-1 and TRBJ2-7, with 9 positions matching TRBD2. The CDR3 covers 14 residues. CDR1 is NSHNY and CDR2 is SYGAGN in the germline V gene. CDR3: CASSQGLGRYEQYF. Incomplete CDR3 DNA: TGTGCCAGCAGTCAGGGACTGGGTCGATAT.

On this clone: Gene names and germline match the mouse. The CDR3 extends 4 residues past the end of the read, so its final part is completed from the germline J gene. This chain uses TRBV13-1 with TRBJ2-2, with D perhaps TRBD1 (6 bases). CDR3 size: 17 residues. The V end lost 0 bases, the J end lost 0 bases, and 12 bases lay between the germline ends. In germline, CDR1 is NSHNY, CDR2 SYGAGN. The CDR3 sequence: CASSDAMDSANTGQLYF. The CDR3 bases that were read are TGTGCCAGCAGTGATGCAATGGACAGTGCAAACACCGGG.

A note on this clone: Germline and genes: mouse. The read ends 4 residues shy of where the CDR3 ends; the end is completed using the germline J gene. The J gene is TRBJ2-3, the V gene TRBV19, with 7 bases identical to TRBD2. Germline V gene sequence: CDR1 FNHDT, CDR2 SITEND (reference sequence). V was pared by 6 bases and J by 0 bases, with 4 bases of the junction left unmatched. The CDR3 consists of 14 residues. The sequenced CDR3 bases are TGTGCCAGCACCTGGGGGACTAGTGCAGAA. Amino acid sequence: CASTWGTSAE. Given in full, the CDR3 is CASTWGTSAETLYF.

This clone occurred a few times. Genes and germline are mouse. The read halts 4 residues ahead of the CDR3 end, with the missing end drawn from the germline J gene. The chain joins TRBV31 to TRBJ2-7, with a possible D match to TRBD2 (7 bases). CDR3 length: 14 residues. Trimming removed 3 bases from V and 2 bases from J, with 14 bases in between. Germline V CDR1 and CDR2: GKSSPN, SITVG. CDR3 DNA, as far as it was read: TGTGCCTGGAGGGAAGGGGGGGGTCCCTAT. Its protein is CAWREGGGPY. The entire CDR3 protein is CAWREGGGPYEQYF.

This clone was seen more than once but under ten times. Gene names and germline match the mouse. From the germline J gene comes the end of the CDR3, since the read stops 4 residues before it. J is TRBJ2-4 and V is TRBV13-2; TRBD1 matches 10 bases. Germline loops: CDR1 NNHNN, CDR2 SYGAGS (reference sequence). There are 14 residues in the CDR3. Here the CDR3 reads CASGDVGQGNTLYF. The part of the CDR3 DNA that was read is TGTGCCAGCGGTGATGTGGGACAGGGGAAC.

In its sample, this clone was seen a few times. All gene names here are mouse names. The read ends 4 residues before the CDR3 terminus; that terminus is restored from the germline J gene. The same CDR3 arises from other DNA sequences in this sample as well. The gene calls are TRBV5 and TRBJ2-7; possibly TRBD2 for D (6 bases). This CDR3 is 14 amino acids long. V was cut by 1 base and J by 0 bases, with 7 bases left in between. Germline V lookup: CDR1 LGHNA, CDR2 YNLKQL (reference sequence). The CDR3: CASSQAGGSYEQYF. The DNA read from the CDR3 is TGTGCCAGCAGCCAAGCGGGGGGCTCCTAT.

This clone appeared a few times. Gene names and germline match the mouse. Read data end 4 residues before the CDR3 end; the end is taken from the germline J gene. This chain uses TRBV13-1 with TRBJ2-1, with D tentatively TRBD1 (7 bases). The CDR3 runs 15 residues. Trimming took 2 bases from V and 4 from J, leaving 13 bases between them. CDR1 is NSHNY, CDR2 SYGAGN, per germline. CDR3: CASSEGGGGYAEQFF. CDR3 DNA (partial): TGTGCCAGCAGTGAGGGAGGGGGCGGTTATGCT.

Details on this clone: Germline and genes here are mouse. The CDR3 end falls 4 residues outside the read, so it is completed with the germline J gene. In the same sample, other DNA sequences code for this CDR3. The chain joins TRBV19 to TRBJ2-5, with TRBD2 identical over 9 bases. The J segment lost 2 bases and the V segment lost 5 bases, leaving 0 bases of the junction unmatched. The V gene's germline CDR1 is FNHDT and CDR2 SITEND (reference sequence). The CDR3 has 13 residues. The sequenced CDR3 bases are TGTGCCAGCAGGGACTGGGGCCAAGAC. It specifies CASRDWGQD. The complete CDR3 protein is CASRDWGQDTQYF.

Notes on this clone: Gene names and germline refer to mouse. The missing CDR3 end, 4 residues past where the read stops, is filled in from the germline J gene. Other nucleotide sequences in the sample specify the same CDR3. The J gene is TRBJ2-1, the V gene TRBV19, with 7 bases that match TRBD1. The CDR3 loop spans 15 amino acids. J lost 1 base, V lost 1 base, and 2 bases had no gene match. The germline CDR1 and CDR2 sequences are FNHDT and SITEND (reference sequence). The chain's CDR3 is CASSIKGQNYAEQFF. The CDR3 bases that were read are TGTGCCAGCAGTATAAAGGGACAGAACTATGCT. Full variable domain (remainder filled in from reference TRBV19 and TRBJ2-1): GGIITQTPKFLIGQEGQKLTLKCQQNFNHDTMYWYRQDSGKGLRLIYYSITENDLQKGDLSEGYDASREKKSSFSLTVTSAQKNEMAVFLCASSIKGQNYAEQFFGPGTRLTVL.

About this clone itself: Gene names are the mouse ones. The read ends 4 residues before the CDR3 terminus; that terminus is restored from the germline J gene. V gene TRBV2 combines with J gene TRBJ2-5; 8 bases are a match to TRBD1. The germline V gene has CDR1 LGHNA and CDR2 YSYQKL. V trimming: 1 base; J trimming: 3 bases; junction bases outside the gene matches: 3. CDR3 length equals 15 residues. The DNA read from the CDR3 is TGTGCCAGCAGCCAAGGGACAGGGAGACAAGAC. Protein: CASSQGTGRQD. The complete CDR3 protein is CASSQGTGRQDTQYF.

Regarding this clone: Genes and germline are mouse. The read stops 4 residues short of the end of the CDR3; the missing end is completed from the germline J gene. The chain recombines TRBV13-3 with TRBJ2-2; 7 nucleotides match TRBD1. The CDR3 is 15 amino acids. CDR1 NNHDY and CDR2 SYVADS come from the germline V gene. V lost 2 bases, J lost 3 bases, and 4 bases stayed unmatched. CDR3 residues: CASSDRDRYTGQLYF. Incomplete CDR3 DNA: TGTGCCAGCAGTGACCGGGACAGATACACCGGG.

This clone was detected a few times. Gene names denote mouse genes. Read sequence stops 4 residues before the CDR3 end, and the germline J gene provides the missing end. The genes are TRBV13-3 and TRBJ2-7; 10 nucleotides match TRBD1. Germline values: CDR1 NNHDY, CDR2 SYVADS. The CDR3 spans 13 residues. The sequenced part of the CDR3 DNA is TGTGCCAGCAGTCCCGGGACAGGGGAT. It specifies CASSPGTGD. The CDR3 in its entirety is CASSPGTGDEQYF.

This clone occurred many times. Gene names denote mouse genes. The CDR3 extends 4 residues past the end of the read, so its final part is completed from the germline J gene. Other nucleotide sequences in the sample specify the same CDR3. The J gene is TRBJ1-1, the V gene TRBV1; no definite D call. The length of the CDR3 is 13 residues. V was shortened by 1 base and J by 4 bases, with 7 bases between the two germline ends. Per germline, CDR1 NSQYPW and CDR2 LRSPGD (reference sequence). The sequenced CDR3 bases are TGCACCTGCAGTGCAGGGGAAGGCACA. Translation: CTCSAGEGT. The full-length CDR3 reads as CTCSAGEGTEVFF. The full variable domain, completed using reference TRBV1 and TRBJ1-1, is VTLLEQNPRWRLVPRGQAVNLRCILKNSQYPWMSWYQQDLQKQLQWLFTLRSPGDKEVKSLPGADYLATRVTDTELRLQVANMSQGRTLYCTCSAGEGTEVFFGKGTRLTVV.

About this clone: Gene names and germline match the mouse. The read is 4 residues too short to cover the CDR3 end, so that end is filled in from the germline J gene. V is TRBV13-3 and J is TRBJ2-7; TRBD2 matches at 10 bases. Unmatched junction bases numbered 8, after V lost 5 bases and J lost 0 bases. Germline lookup yields CDR1 NNHDY and CDR2 SYVADS. There are 16 residues in the CDR3. The CDR3 spells CASSLRDWGSSYEQYF. The sequenced part of the CDR3 DNA is TGTGCCAGCAGCCTCCGGGACTGGGGTAGCTCCTAT.

This clone showed up just a few times. Gene names follow the mouse nomenclature. The read finishes 4 residues shy of the CDR3 end, and the germline J gene is used to complete it. Other DNA sequences in the same sample also yield this CDR3. The gene calls are TRBV31 and TRBJ1-1; possibly TRBD1 for D (6 bases). Germline lookup yields CDR1 GKSSPN and CDR2 SITVG. V was clipped by 0 bases and J by 4 bases, with 9 bases between them. The CDR3 runs to 13 residues. The CDR3 sequence is CAWSLQGGTEVFF. The covered CDR3 bases are TGTGCCTGGAGTCTACAGGGAGGCACA.

This clone occurred a few times. Mouse names are used for the genes. Read sequence stops 4 residues before the CDR3 end, and the germline J gene provides the missing end. The chain couples TRBV5 to TRBJ2-5; 8 positions agree with TRBD1. The CDR3 covers 14 residues. Looked up from germline, CDR1 is LGHNA and CDR2 is YNLKQL (reference sequence). CDR3: CASSRATGADTQYF. The sequenced part of the CDR3 DNA is TGTGCCAGCAGCCGCGCGACAGGGGCGGAC.

This clone turned up a few times. The gene names given are mouse names. The missing CDR3 end, 4 residues past where the read stops, is filled in from the germline J gene. The gene calls are TRBV19 and TRBJ1-2; 7 bases match TRBD1. CDR3 length: 15 residues. V shed 2 bases and J 0 bases; nucleotides not matched to a gene: 4. Germline CDR1 is FNHDT and CDR2 is SITEND (reference sequence). The CDR3: CASSIRGTANSDYTF. The CDR3 bases that were read are TGTGCCAGCAGTATCCGAGGGACAGCAAACTCC.

Turning to this clone: The gene names here belong to mouse. With the read ending 3 residues before the CDR3 end, the germline J gene is used to fill in that end. Other DNA sequences in the same sample also yield this CDR3. V usage is TRBV5 and J usage is TRBJ1-6, with D possibly matching TRBD1 (6 bases). TRBJ1-6 is flagged as an ORF with uncertain function. Looked up from germline, CDR1 is LGHNA and CDR2 is YNLKQL (reference sequence). V was trimmed by 2 bases and J by 3 bases, leaving 8 bases between them. This CDR3 spans 15 amino acids. The sequenced CDR3 bases are TGTGCCAGCAGCCAAACAGGGTTCTATAATTCGCCC. Its translation: CASSQTGFYNSP. The CDR3 in full is CASSQTGFYNSPLYF.

A remark on this clone: Gene names and germline refer to mouse. Read sequence stops 4 residues before the CDR3 end, and the germline J gene provides the missing end. J is TRBJ2-5 and V is TRBV1; TRBD1 aligns across 7 bases. Germline V gene sequence: CDR1 NSQYPW, CDR2 LRSPGD (reference sequence). J lost 0 bases, V lost 1 base, and 4 bases had no gene match. The length of the CDR3 is 16 residues. CDR3 DNA, as far as it was read: TGCACCTGCAGTGCAGGGGACAGAATTAACCAAGAC. Its protein product is CTCSAGDRINQD. The whole CDR3 protein is CTCSAGDRINQDTQYF.

In its sample, this clone was seen a few times. Genes and germline are mouse. The read finishes 4 residues shy of the CDR3 end, and the germline J gene is used to complete it. The chain couples TRBV13-1 to TRBJ1-2; tentatively, D is TRBD1 (5 bases). V was shortened by 4 bases and J by 0 bases, with 10 bases between the two germline ends. This CDR3 region has 14 residues. Germline V gene sequence: CDR1 NSHNY, CDR2 SYGAGN. CDR3 sequence reads: CASSQGHPNSDYTF. The sequenced CDR3 bases are TGTGCCAGCAGTCAAGGACACCCAAACTCC.

In its sample, this clone was seen a few times. Here the gene names and germline are mouse. With the read ending 4 residues before the CDR3 end, the germline J gene is used to fill in that end. The chain joins TRBV13-3 to TRBJ2-3; 12 nucleotides agree with TRBD2. Trimming at V came to 5 bases and at J to 0 bases, leaving 7 bases not matched to a gene. This CDR3 contains 17 residues. CDR1 NNHDY and CDR2 SYVADS come from the germline V gene. The CDR3: CASRGLGGTDSAETLYF. The DNA read from the CDR3 is TGTGCCAGCAGAGGACTGGGGGGGACCGATAGTGCAGAA.

For this clone: Gene and germline names: mouse. The read falls 4 residues short of the CDR3 end, and the missing part is taken from the germline J gene. This chain links TRBV13-3 with TRBJ1-2; D unclear. V was cut by 3 bases and J by 1 base, with 7 bases left in between. Germline CDR1 and CDR2: NNHDY and SYVADS. The CDR3 extends over 13 amino acids. CDR3: CASSGHKNSDYTF. The CDR3 bases that were read are TGTGCCAGCAGTGGTCACAAAAACTCC.

In this sample, this clone turned up a few times. The gene names given are mouse names. The read stops 4 residues short of the end of the CDR3; the missing end is completed from the germline J gene. V gene TRBV13-3 combines with J gene TRBJ2-2, with no clear D. Germline loops: CDR1 NNHDY, CDR2 SYVADS. V lost 1 base and J lost 0, with 7 bases in between. This CDR3 has 15 amino acids. The CDR3 DNA, read in part, is TGTGCCAGCAGTGATATTTCAGCAAACACCGGG. Protein sequence: CASSDISANTG. The whole CDR3 sequence reads CASSDISANTGQLYF.

This clone was detected many times. Mouse names are used for the genes. CDR3: CASSFEGNTGQLYF. CDR3 DNA, as far as it was read: TGTGCCAGCAGTTTCGAGGGGAACACCGGG. The chain links TRBV14 to TRBJ2-2; possibly TRBD1 for D (5 bases). The read comes to an end 4 residues before the CDR3 does, leaving the germline J gene to fill in the end. Trimming stripped 1 base from V and 2 bases from J, with 6 bases between. In germline, CDR1 is SGHDT, CDR2 FRDEAV. The CDR3 is 14 residues long.

The table lists this clone with a few counts. Gene names follow the mouse nomenclature. Read coverage stops 4 residues before the CDR3 terminus; the germline J gene supplies the remainder. This specimen includes other DNA sequences encoding the same CDR3. This chain joins TRBV1 and TRBJ2-1, with D possibly matching TRBD1 (6 bases). The germline V gene has CDR1 NSQYPW and CDR2 LRSPGD (reference sequence). The CDR3 covers 14 residues. V lost 0 bases, J lost 4 bases, and 7 bases lay in between. CDR3 bases read: TGCACCTGCAGTGCAGACAGGGGATATGCT. Its translation is CTCSADRGYA. The entire CDR3 protein reads CTCSADRGYAEQFF.